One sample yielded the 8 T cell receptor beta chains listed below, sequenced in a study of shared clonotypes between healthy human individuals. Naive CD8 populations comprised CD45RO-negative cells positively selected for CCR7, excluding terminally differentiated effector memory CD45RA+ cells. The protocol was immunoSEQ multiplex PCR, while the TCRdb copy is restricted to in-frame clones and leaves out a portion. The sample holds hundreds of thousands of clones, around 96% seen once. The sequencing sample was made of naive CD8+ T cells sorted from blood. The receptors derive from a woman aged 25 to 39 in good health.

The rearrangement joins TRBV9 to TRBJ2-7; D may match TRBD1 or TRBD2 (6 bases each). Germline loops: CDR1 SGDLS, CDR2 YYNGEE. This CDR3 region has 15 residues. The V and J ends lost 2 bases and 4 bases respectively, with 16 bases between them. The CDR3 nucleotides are TGTGCCAGCAGCGTGGGGGCGCCTAGCGTTTACGAGCAGTACTTC. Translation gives CASSVGAPSVYEQYF. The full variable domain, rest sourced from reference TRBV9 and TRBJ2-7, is DSGVTQTPKHLITATGQRVTLRCSPRSGDLSVYWYQQSLDQGLQFLIQYYNGEERAKGNILERFSAQQFPDLHSELNLSSLELGDSALYFCASSVGAPSVYEQYFGPGTRLTVT.

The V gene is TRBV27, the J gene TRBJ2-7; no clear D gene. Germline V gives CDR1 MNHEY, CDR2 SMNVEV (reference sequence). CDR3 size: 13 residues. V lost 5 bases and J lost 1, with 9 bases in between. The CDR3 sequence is CASSPLGSYEQYF. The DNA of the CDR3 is TGTGCCAGCAGTCCATTGGGGTCCTACGAGCAGTACTTC.

CDR3 sequence: CASSRGYGDGEENTEAFF. CDR3 in DNA: TGTGCCAGCAGCCGAGGCTATGGGGACGGAGAAGAAAACACTGAAGCTTTCTTT. The V gene is TRBV7-9, the J gene TRBJ1-1; a possible D gene is TRBD1 (5 bases). The germline V gene has CDR1 SEHNR and CDR2 FQNEAQ (reference sequence). V shed 5 bases and J shed 2 bases, with 24 bases lying between them. CDR3 length equals 18 residues.

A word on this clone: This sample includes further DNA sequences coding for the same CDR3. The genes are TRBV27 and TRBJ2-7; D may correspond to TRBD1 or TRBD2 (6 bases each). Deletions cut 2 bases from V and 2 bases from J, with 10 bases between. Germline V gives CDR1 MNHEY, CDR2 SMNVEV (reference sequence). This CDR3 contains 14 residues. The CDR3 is CASSLRGPTYEQYF. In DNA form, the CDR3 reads TGTGCCAGCAGTTTACGGGGGCCCACCTACGAGCAGTACTTC.

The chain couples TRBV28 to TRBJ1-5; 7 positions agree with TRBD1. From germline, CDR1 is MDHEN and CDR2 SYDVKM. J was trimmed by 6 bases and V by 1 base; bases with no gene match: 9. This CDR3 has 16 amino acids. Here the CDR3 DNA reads TGTGCCAGCAGTTTATTCCGGGACAGTCCCTCTCAGCCCCAGCATTTT. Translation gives CASSLFRDSPSQPQHF.

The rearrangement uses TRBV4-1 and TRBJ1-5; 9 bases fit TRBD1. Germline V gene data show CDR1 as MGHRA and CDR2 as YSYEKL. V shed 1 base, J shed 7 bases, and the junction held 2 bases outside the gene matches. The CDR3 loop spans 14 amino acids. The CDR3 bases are TGCGCCAGCAGCCAAGTCACAGGGGGCCAGCCCCAGCATTTT. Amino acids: CASSQVTGGQPQHF.

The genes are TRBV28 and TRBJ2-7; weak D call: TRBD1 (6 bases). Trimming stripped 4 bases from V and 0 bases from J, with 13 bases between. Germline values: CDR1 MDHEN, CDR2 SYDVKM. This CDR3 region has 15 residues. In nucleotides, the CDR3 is TGTGCCAGCAGTTACCCGGGACACCCCTCCTACGAGCAGTACTTC. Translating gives CASSYPGHPSYEQYF.

This chain's CDR3 is CASSLVAGEDTQYF. CDR3 bases: TGTGCCAGCAGCTTAGTGGCAGGGGAAGATACGCAGTATTTT. The chain combines TRBV7-9 with TRBJ2-3, with D tentatively TRBD1 (6 bases). CDR1 is SEHNR, CDR2 FQNEAQ, per germline (reference sequence). The V gene lost 1 base and the J gene lost 5 bases, with 10 bases spanning the gap. The CDR3 extends over 14 amino acids.